Each of the 11 T cell receptor beta chains below was sequenced from the same sample in a study of T-cell memory formation after mild COVID-19. From the 5' RACE reads, TCRdb called clonotypes with MiXCR, one entry per CDR3 protein. The table records roughly 620,000 distinct CDR3 sequences, approximately 18% of them present only once. Sequenced: PBMCs or a T cell subset sorted from them (not recorded which). These receptors all stem from an adult woman who had mild COVID-19 (a few samples of this study predate the infection). Cell type and time point are not known.

The rearrangement uses TRBV7-8 and TRBJ2-7; D perhaps matches TRBD1 (6 bases). The V gene lost 1 base and the J gene lost 3 bases, with 10 bases spanning the gap. The CDR3 covers 14 residues. Germline V gives CDR1 SGHVS, CDR2 FQNEAQ. CDR3 in amino acids: CASSLGPGDYEQYF. As DNA, the CDR3 is TGTGCCAGCAGCTTAGGCCCAGGGGACTACGAGCAGTACTTC.

The rearrangement uses TRBV5-6 and TRBJ2-1; 7 bases map to TRBD2. V lost 7 bases to trimming and J lost 0 bases; unmatched junction nucleotides: 10. The CDR3 extends over 16 amino acids. From germline, CDR1 is SGHDT and CDR2 YYEEEE. CDR3 sequence (DNA): TGTGCCAGCGCCCCAGGAGCGGGGAGCTCCTACAATGAGCAGTTCTTC. Residues: CASAPGAGSSYNEQFF.

CDR3 in amino acids: CASSLSASGGQETQYF. The CDR3 region has the DNA TGTGCCAGCAGCTTATCAGCTAGCGGGGGGCAAGAGACCCAGTACTTC. The V gene is TRBV7-2, the J gene TRBJ2-5; 11 nucleotides match TRBD2. The CDR3 totals 16 residues. Trimming at V came to 2 bases and at J to 2 bases, leaving 4 bases not matched to a gene. Germline V lookup: CDR1 SGHTA, CDR2 FQGNSA.

The rearrangement joins TRBV12-3 or TRBV12-4 to TRBJ2-7, with TRBD2 matching over 10 bases. V dropped 5 bases and J dropped 0; count of bases not matched to a gene: 7. This CDR3 spans 16 amino acids. In nucleotides, the CDR3 is TGTGCCAGCAGTGGACTAGCGGTTCTTAGCTCCTACGAGCAGTACTTC. This codes for CASSGLAVLSSYEQYF.

In this sample, this clonotype turned up a few times. The V and J genes are TRBV25-1 and TRBJ2-7, with D possibly being TRBD1 or TRBD2 (5 bases each). The ends were cut back, 3 bases at V and 5 bases at J, with 11 bases in the middle. This CDR3 comprises 13 residues. Germline V CDR1 and CDR2: MGHDK, SYGVNS. This chain's CDR3 is CASSEGTVHEQYF. The CDR3 coding sequence is TGTGCCAGCAGTGAGGGGACCGTCCACGAGCAGTACTTC.

This clonotype was detected a few times. The chain employs TRBV20-1 and TRBJ2-7, with 11 bases fitting TRBD1. Germline-derived CDR1 and CDR2 are DFQATT and SNEGSKA (reference sequence). This CDR3 has 16 amino acids. Trimming removed 4 bases from V and 2 bases from J; junction bases left unmatched: 10. The CDR3 is CSAIPPPGQGAYEQYF. CDR3 coding DNA: TGCAGTGCTATACCCCCTCCGGGACAGGGGGCCTACGAGCAGTACTTC.

The genes are TRBV20-1 and TRBJ2-3, with 8 bases identical to TRBD1. The CDR3 loop spans 15 amino acids. Germline trimming cut 3 bases from V and 4 bases from J; bases unmatched to any gene: 9. Per germline, CDR1 DFQATT and CDR2 SNEGSKA (reference sequence). The CDR3 DNA follows: TGCAGTGCTAGCGAACCCGACAGGGGCGCAGATACGCAGTATTTT. The encoded protein is CSASEPDRGADTQYF.

This clonotype was observed a handful of times. This rearrangement joins TRBV24-1 to TRBJ2-1; a possible D gene is TRBD2 (6 bases). Trimming removed 0 bases at V and 5 bases at J, with 10 bases between. CDR1 is KGHDR, CDR2 SFDVKD, per germline. The CDR3 spans 15 residues. The CDR3 DNA reads TGTGCCACCAGTGATTTGGGGAGGTTTAACAATGAGCAGTTCTTC. Its protein product is CATSDLGRFNNEQFF.

This clonotype showed up just a few times. The rearrangement links TRBV20-1 to TRBJ2-5, with D perhaps TRBD1 (7 bases). With 1 base removed from V and 5 bases from J, the gap between germline ends came to 17 bases. The CDR3 spans 15 residues. Germline values: CDR1 DFQATT, CDR2 SNEGSKA (reference sequence). CDR3 amino acids: CSARGGTTGRETQYF. CDR3 in DNA: TGCAGTGCTAGAGGGGGGACGACAGGGAGGGAGACCCAGTACTTC.

The J gene is TRBJ2-7, the V gene TRBV12-3 or TRBV12-4; 12 bases are shared with TRBD2. Trimming cost V 3 bases and J 2 bases; bases outside gene matches: 2. This CDR3 spans 15 amino acids. This CDR3 reads CASSFPSGGAYEQYF. The CDR3 DNA reads as TGTGCCAGCAGTTTCCCTAGCGGGGGGGCCTACGAGCAGTACTTC.

J is TRBJ2-1 and V is TRBV5-1; no definite D call. Germline CDR1 is SGHRS and CDR2 is YFSETQ. The CDR3 sequence is 14 residues long. Trimming took off 0 bases at V and 0 bases at J, with 4 bases between the two ends. CDR3 DNA sequence: TGCGCCAGCAGCTTGGAGCCCTCCTACAATGAGCAGTTCTTC. This codes for CASSLEPSYNEQFF.